One TCR beta chain is described in this entry. The antigen is unknown. Sorted-subset replicate PCRs used about 200 ng DNA, approximately 30,000 T cell genomes. The assay was immunoSEQ multiplex PCR, and TCRdb's table has in-frame clones only and misses some. This table holds almost 700,000 clones, roughly nine tenths found once. The CDR3 sequence is 13 residues long. The V end lost 3 bases, the J end lost 8 bases, and 13 bases lay between the germline ends. Germline V lookup: CDR1 SEHNR, CDR2 FQNEAQ (reference sequence). The naive CD8 subset, CD45RO-negative cells positively selected for CCR7, excluded terminally differentiated effector memory CD45RA+ cells. The data were taken from a study of shared clonotypes between healthy human individuals. Points from the study as a whole: Expectations were that clonotype sharing among donors would be affected by sequencing depth.

Sequenced: naive CD8+ T cells sorted from blood. The TCR comes from a man between 25 and 39 years old in good health. V and J are TRBV7-9 and TRBJ1-1; D gene uncertain. The DNA of the CDR3 is TGTGCCAGCAGCTTGAACAGCCGAGCAGAAGCTTTCTTT. This translates into CASSLNSRAEAFF.